These T cell receptor beta chains were read from a single sample in a study of shared clonotypes between healthy human individuals. Measured with immunoSEQ multiplex PCR; TCRdb has only the in-frame clones, and not every one. The data show 600,000 to 700,000 clones, with around 73% seen just once and 1.5% to 2% held by the top ten. The material sequenced was memory CD4+ T cells sorted from blood. These receptors were taken from a woman younger than 45 in good health. CDR3s include the opening cysteine and the closing phenylalanine or tryptophan. The D gene is left open where the match is weak. The size entry is marked missing in some rows and otherwise reads once, few, many or a size class.

D gene	V gene	J gene	clone size	CDR3 DNA	CDR3 protein
-	TRBV7-2	TRBJ2-7	-	TGTGCCAGCAGCTCGAGCCTACCGTCCGAGCAGTACTTC	CASSSSLPSEQYF
-	TRBV27	TRBJ1-1	-	TGTGCCAGCAGTTTTCGATCACAGGTTAACACTGAAGCTTTCTTT	CASSFRSQVNTEAFF
-	TRBV11-3	TRBJ2-7	-	TGTGCCAGCAGCTTCTCCACAGTCTACGAGCAGTACTTC	CASSFSTVYEQYF
TRBD2	TRBV9	TRBJ2-1	-	TGTGCCAGCAGCCCGTGGCCGGGAGGGGGTCGCAATGAGCAGTTCTTC	CASSPWPGGGRNEQFF
-	TRBV5-6	TRBJ1-2	-	TGTGCCAGCAGCTTTCAACAGAGGAGTATCTATGGCTACACCTTC	CASSFQQRSIYGYTF
-	TRBV7-9	TRBJ1-3	-	TGTGCCAGCAGCTTTCATCTAGTCGAAGGAAACACCATATATTTT	CASSFHLVEGNTIYF
-	TRBV19	TRBJ1-1	-	TGTGCCAGTAGTATTCAAGGGGTGCGCTCTGAAGCTTTCTTT	CASSIQGVRSEAFF
-	TRBV18	TRBJ1-2	few	TGTGCCAGCTCCGGACGGTCGGGGCCCTTGATCTATGGCTACACCTTC	CASSGRSGPLIYGYTF
-	TRBV30	TRBJ2-3	-	TGTGCCTGGGAAACGGCCGGCACAGATACGCAGTATTTT	CAWETAGTDTQYF
-	TRBV5-1	TRBJ2-4	-	TGCGCCAGCAGCCTACTAGGAAACATTCAGTACTTC	CASSLLGNIQYF
TRBD1	TRBV6-4	TRBJ1-3	-	TGTGCCAGCAGTGAACCGACAGGGGCTGGAAACACCATATATTTT	CASSEPTGAGNTIYF
-	TRBV7-3	TRBJ2-5	-	TGTGCCAGCAGCTTAACACGGGATGGAGAGACCCAGTACTTC	CASSLTRDGETQYF
TRBD1	TRBV5-1	TRBJ2-2	-	TGCGCCAGCAGCCAACAGGGGGCAGCGAACACCGGGGAGCTGTTTTTT	CASSQQGAANTGELFF
-	TRBV7-9	TRBJ1-1	-	TGTGCCAGCAGGAGATTGAACACTGAAGCTTTCTTT	CASRRLNTEAFF
-	TRBV2	TRBJ2-3	-	TGTGCCAGCAAGTGGGCAAGCACAGATACGCAGTATTTT	CASKWASTDTQYF
TRBD1	TRBV10-2	TRBJ2-3	once	TGCGCCAGCAGGGGGGACAGGGGAGCAGATACGCAGTATTTT	CASRGDRGADTQYF
TRBD1	TRBV18	TRBJ1-2	-	TGTGCCAGCTCACTTTACAGGGGGTACTCGGCGGAAGGCTACACCTTC	CASSLYRGYSAEGYTF
-	TRBV30	TRBJ2-5	-	TGTGCCTGGAGTCCGGGAGAGACCCAGTACTTC	CAWSPGETQYF